The T cell receptor beta chain under discussion was sequenced for a study of blood T cell repertoires in COVID-19. The wider study: The United States, Italy and Spain provided the acute and convalescent COVID-19 samples. In each case, the material was cDNA or gDNA derived from T cells, B-cell-depleted T cells, or PBMCs.

The ends were cut back, 3 bases at V and 2 bases at J, with 11 bases in the middle. The germline gives CDR1 MDHEN, CDR2 SYDVKM. This CDR3 has 15 amino acids. Participant ages covered about 18 to 89 years across about two dozen US areas. Authors' processing steps: By means of reference gene primer amplification, nucleated cell counts were estimated. Profiled with immunoSEQ multiplex PCR; TCRdb holds only in-frame clones, not every one. D and trimming were read from the DNA, whereas the V and J calls and clone size are those reported in that table. The table includes hundreds of thousands of clones, more than 70% detected once.

This chain joins TRBV28 and TRBJ1-5; D perhaps matches TRBD1 (5 bases). Sequenced: PBMCs or T cells enriched from blood (not recorded which). This clonotype originated in a man in his forties or fifties in a cohort exposed to, infected with or recovered from COVID-19 (not recorded which). CDR3 sequence: CASSFRGSGNQPQHF. In nucleotides, the CDR3 is TGTGCCAGCAGTTTTAGGGGTAGTGGCAATCAGCCCCAGCATTTT.